The next 6 T cell receptor beta chains were all read from a single sample in a study of blood T cell repertoires in COVID-19. The table came from immunoSEQ multiplex PCR; TCRdb's copy has only in-frame clones and leaves some out. The sample lists fewer than 95,000 clones, approximately 86% seen once, with 15% in the top ten. Sequencing used peripheral blood. Receptors were obtained from a male donor with acute or convalescent COVID-19.

V gene TRBV14 combines with J gene TRBJ1-1; D perhaps matches TRBD1 (6 bases). Germline-derived CDR1 and CDR2 are SGHDN and FVKESK. Trimming shortened V by 3 bases and J by 10 bases, and 15 bases separated the two germline ends. This CDR3 has 13 residues. CDR3 in amino acids: CASSQGTDSRAFF. CDR3 bases: TGTGCCAGCAGCCAGGGTACGGACAGCCGAGCTTTCTTT.

V and J are TRBV6-6 and TRBJ2-7; 11 positions match TRBD2. V trimming: 6 bases; J trimming: 5 bases; junction bases outside the gene matches: 9. Germline V gene data show CDR1 as MNHNY and CDR2 as SVGAGI (reference sequence). The CDR3 spans 15 residues. CDR3 residues: CASRSAGTSGDEQYF. The CDR3, as DNA: TGTGCCAGCAGGTCCGCCGGGACTAGCGGTGACGAGCAGTACTTC.

The V gene is TRBV5-1, the J gene TRBJ2-3, with a possible D match to TRBD1 (6 bases). This CDR3 contains 14 residues. Looked up from germline, CDR1 is SGHRS and CDR2 is YFSETQ. Trimming took off 4 bases at V and 2 bases at J, with 11 bases between the two ends. The CDR3, as DNA: TGCGCCAGCAGCGGGACGGGACACACAGATACGCAGTATTTT. Its protein is CASSGTGHTDTQYF.

V is TRBV30 and J is TRBJ1-5; D not certain. CDR3 length: 16 residues. With 0 bases removed from V and 1 base from J, the gap between germline ends came to 13 bases. Germline V gives CDR1 GTSNPN, CDR2 SVGIG (reference sequence). For the CDR3, the DNA is TGTGCCTGGAGTGTACACGGGAGGCCGAGCAATCAGCCCCAGCATTTT. Its translation is CAWSVHGRPSNQPQHF.

V gene TRBV27 combines with J gene TRBJ2-7; 7 bases match TRBD1. The CDR3 is made up of 16 amino acids. V was clipped by 2 bases and J by 4 bases; unmatched bases: 11. Germline-derived CDR1 and CDR2 are MNHEY and SMNVEV (reference sequence). DNA of the CDR3: TGTGCCAGCAGTTTAATCCCGGGACAGATCTTTTACGAGCAGTACTTC. Its protein product is CASSLIPGQIFYEQYF.

The V gene is TRBV28, the J gene TRBJ1-2; D not resolved. Germline V CDR1 and CDR2: MDHEN, SYDVKM. The CDR3 totals 14 residues. V was pared by 7 bases and J by 7 bases, with 19 bases between. The CDR3 loop reads CASIGEIPSFGYTF. The DNA of the CDR3 is TGTGCCAGCATCGGGGAGATACCCAGTTTTGGCTACACCTTC.